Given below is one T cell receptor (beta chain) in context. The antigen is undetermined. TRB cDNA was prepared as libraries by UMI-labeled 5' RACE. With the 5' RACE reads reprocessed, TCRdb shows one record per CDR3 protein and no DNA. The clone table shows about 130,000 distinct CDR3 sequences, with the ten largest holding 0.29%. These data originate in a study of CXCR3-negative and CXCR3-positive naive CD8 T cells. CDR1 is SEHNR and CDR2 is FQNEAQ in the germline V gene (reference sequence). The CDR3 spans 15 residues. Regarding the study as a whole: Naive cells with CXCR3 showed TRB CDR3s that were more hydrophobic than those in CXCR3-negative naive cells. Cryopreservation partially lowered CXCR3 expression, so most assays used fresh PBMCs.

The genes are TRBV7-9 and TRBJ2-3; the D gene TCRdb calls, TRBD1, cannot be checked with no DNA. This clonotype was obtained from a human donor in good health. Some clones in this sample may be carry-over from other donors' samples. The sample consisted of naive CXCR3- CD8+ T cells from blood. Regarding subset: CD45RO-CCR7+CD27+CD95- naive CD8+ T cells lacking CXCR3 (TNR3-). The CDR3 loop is CASSSRDRETDTQYF.